The 2 T cell receptor beta chains below were found in one sample sequenced in a study of a mutant IDH1 vaccine in newly diagnosed glioma. Time point indicated: baseline, week 1 (first vaccination visit). This sample's treatment: pre-vaccination baseline after standard-of-care therapy. The protocol was immunoSEQ multiplex PCR, while the TCRdb copy is restricted to in-frame clones and leaves out a portion. The sample consists of about 88,000 clones, about 80% of them appearing once. The sample in question was PBMCs, obtained from a glioma patient treated with radiotherapy, temozolomide or both. The receptors were sampled from a man aged 35-49 years with glioma. Some clones in this sample may be carry-over from other donors' samples.

The rearrangement links TRBV5-6 to TRBJ1-1; D is perhaps TRBD1 (6 bases). CDR1 SGHDT and CDR2 YYEEEE come from the germline V gene. Trimming removed 4 bases from V and 1 base from J, with 23 bases in between. This CDR3 contains 18 residues. This CDR3 reads CASSLRGSWGAPNTEAFF. The CDR3 DNA follows: TGTGCCAGCAGCCTGAGGGGGAGTTGGGGGGCACCGAACACTGAAGCTTTCTTT.

The V gene is TRBV27, the J gene TRBJ1-3; D gene ambiguous. V lost 5 bases and J 4 bases, leaving 18 bases between the germline ends. The CDR3 spans 16 residues. CDR1 and CDR2 (germline): MNHEY, SMNVEV (reference sequence). Here the CDR3 reads CASSQYSAGTGNTIYF. DNA of the CDR3: TGTGCCAGCAGTCAGTACAGCGCAGGTACGGGAAACACCATATATTTT.